This TCR beta chain was identified during a study of CD8 T cells in Susac syndrome. An amount of RNA that ranged from roughly 0.5 to 1 ug was reverse transcribed with random hexamers. One entry per CDR3 protein, called by TCRdb with MiXCR from the immunoSEQ multiplex PCR reads. This sample has roughly 80,000 distinct CDR3 sequences, with over 90% found just once. Per germline, CDR1 SGHRS and CDR2 YFSETQ. Trimming left V 4 bases short and J 8 bases short, with 18 bases between. This CDR3 has 15 amino acids. Specimen: CD8+ T cells from PBMCs. This chain links TRBV5-1 with TRBJ1-4, with D possibly matching TRBD1 (6 bases). The receptor's source is a human donor in good health. The CDR3 bases are TGCGCCAGCAGCGAGTCACAGGGTCAACGGGAAAAACTGTTTTTT. Protein product: CASSESQGQREKLFF.